This entry lists 5 T cell receptor beta chains sequenced from one sample in a study of cytomegalovirus exposure and HLA in healthy donors. Primers for the PCR totalled 60 Vbeta and 13 Jbeta. Sequencing used immunoSEQ multiplex PCR; TCRdb keeps in-frame clones, though not all of them. The data hold about 200,000 clones, with around 79% observed a single time. Sequenced input: PBMCs. The receptors were sampled from a woman in her twenties or thirties in good health and CMV-seropositive.

The J gene is TRBJ2-7, the V gene TRBV11-3; TRBD2 aligns across 13 bases. This CDR3 spans 17 amino acids. The germline V gene has CDR1 SGHNT and CDR2 YENEEA. The V gene end was trimmed by 6 bases and the J gene end by 2 bases; junction bases not matched to a gene: 10. As DNA, the CDR3 is TGTGCCAGCAGTTTGGCCCTTACTAGCGGGAGGGCCTACGAGCAGTACTTC. Amino acid sequence: CASSLALTSGRAYEQYF.

The sample holds one count of this clone. The same CDR3 also results from other DNA sequences found in this sample. The chain employs TRBV6-5 and TRBJ1-5, with D possibly matching TRBD1 (5 bases). Germline lookup yields CDR1 MNHEY and CDR2 SVGAGI. V was clipped by 2 bases and J by 4 bases, with 6 bases between them. This CDR3 contains 13 residues. CDR3 DNA sequence: TGTGCCAGCAGTTACCGGGGGAATCAGCCCCAGCATTTT. It is translated as CASSYRGNQPQHF.

The V gene is TRBV11-3, the J gene TRBJ2-1; possibly TRBD2 for D (7 bases). CDR3 size: 17 residues. Germline assignment: CDR1 SGHNT and CDR2 YENEEA. V was pared by 1 base and J by 10 bases, with 23 bases between. The CDR3 loop is CASSLAIGGGANREQFF. The CDR3 DNA is TGTGCCAGCAGCTTAGCGATCGGCGGGGGCGCGAATCGGGAGCAGTTCTTC.

The chain couples TRBV7-9 to TRBJ2-7; 9 positions agree with TRBD2. CDR3 length: 16 amino acids. The germline CDR1 and CDR2 sequences are SEHNR and FQNEAQ (reference sequence). With 5 bases clipped from V and 2 bases from J, the junction kept 10 bases outside the gene matches. The CDR3 loop is CASSTATSGPTYEQYF. The CDR3 DNA reads as TGTGCCAGCAGCACGGCCACTAGCGGGCCTACCTACGAGCAGTACTTC.

The CDR3 sequence: CASSRLAGGSRIGYNEQFF. Written as DNA, the CDR3 is TGTGCCAGCAGTAGACTAGCGGGAGGGTCCAGGATAGGGTACAATGAGCAGTTCTTC. This rearrangement joins TRBV7-9 to TRBJ2-1, with 14 bases fitting TRBD2. The trim removed 6 bases at V and 4 bases at J, leaving 14 bases unmatched. This CDR3 comprises 19 residues. CDR1 is SEHNR and CDR2 is FQNEAQ in the germline V gene (reference sequence).